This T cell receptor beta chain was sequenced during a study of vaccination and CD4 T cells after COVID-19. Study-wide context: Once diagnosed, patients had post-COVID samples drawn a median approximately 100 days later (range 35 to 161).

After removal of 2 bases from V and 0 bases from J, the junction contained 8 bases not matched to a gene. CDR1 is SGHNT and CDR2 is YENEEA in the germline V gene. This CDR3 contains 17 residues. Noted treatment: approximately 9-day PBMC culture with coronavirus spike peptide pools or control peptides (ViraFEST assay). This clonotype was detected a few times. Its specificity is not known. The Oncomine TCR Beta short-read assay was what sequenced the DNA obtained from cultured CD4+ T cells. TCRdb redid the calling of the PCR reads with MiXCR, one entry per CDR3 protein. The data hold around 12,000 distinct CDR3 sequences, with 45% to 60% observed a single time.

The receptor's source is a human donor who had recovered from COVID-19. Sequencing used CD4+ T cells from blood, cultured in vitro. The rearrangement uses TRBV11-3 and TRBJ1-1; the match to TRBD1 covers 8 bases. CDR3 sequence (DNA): TGTGCCAGCAGCTTAAGAGGGGACAGGTCCATGAACACTGAAGCTTTCTTT. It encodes CASSLRGDRSMNTEAFF.